This T cell receptor (beta chain) was profiled in a study of cytomegalovirus exposure and HLA in healthy donors (dated by TCRdb to the late 2010s). Regarding the study in general: An earlier analysis of roughly 610 of the donors reported under 300 Gb of sequence data and about 120 million unique TCR beta sequences obtained from about 180 million T cells. An early release that covered about 640 HLA-typed donors contained around 300 gigabases of sequencing data and 70 million to 100 million unique TCR sequences. Of the roughly 410 genotyped donors, 65% to 90% were placed in the genetic ancestry cluster associated with self-reported Caucasian donors. The study aimed to test whether cataloging public T cell receptors could reveal signatures of past pathogen exposure. The study profiled the T cell repertoires of about 720 subjects by immunosequencing and related them to cytomegalovirus serostatus. Along with the approximately 700-subject first cohort, a separate validation cohort of over a hundred different subjects was used. The study combined high-throughput TCR immunosequencing, statistical association of individual TCRs with disease status, and machine learning to predict cytomegalovirus infection status. In a later analysis, previously published TCR beta repertoires from about 670 donors were re-analyzed and high-resolution HLA genotyping was added so that TCR occurrence patterns could be studied. Rather than drawing on any new phenotypic data, the later analysis identified candidate immune exposures from TCR beta sequences and the way those sequences occurred across donors. An earlier analysis of roughly 580 of the donors used high-throughput TCR beta sequencing to judge whether each TCR beta V gene segment behaved as functional or pseudogenic. Alongside the repertoire data, information on donor age, sex, ethnicity and CMV serostatus was compiled. A later genetic analysis took genome-wide SNP genotypes for 398 of the 666 donors and used that subset as a discovery cohort. All discovery cohort repertoires had been generated on a single sequencing platform. Both class I and class II loci were covered by HLA typing, at four-digit resolution. The number of donors typed differed by locus, with roughly 620-630 for A, B, C, DRB1 and DQB1, around 520 for DQA1, over 600 for DPA1, and over 400 for DPB1. Roughly 5 DR-DQ haplotypes were handled as single units for association and clustering, since linkage in the cohort was strong. Among some 400 genotyped donors of the cohort, an average of approximately 240,000 unique TCR beta nucleotide sequences was sequenced per donor, of which 15% to 20% were non-productive.

Worth noting for this clone: This receptor's antigen is unknown. Qualities for individual bases were not recorded, and no much larger clone is one base off.

Findings and caveats that apply to the study as a whole: The authors suggested that the approach could potentially be extended to other disease states and immunological phenotypes. In a later genetic analysis, fewer N-insertions in productive TCRs were reported among donors in an Asian-associated ancestry cluster than the approximately 710-donor mean. Only TCR beta chains were sequenced in this cohort, and the absence of alpha or paired-chain data limited detectable features. Because counts were too low, under 20 rarely observed V segments, including chromosome 9 orphons, were left out of the earlier analysis of 587 of the donors. Broadly in line with IMGT annotations, most TCR beta V segments showed up in productive rearrangements about 87% or about 30% of the time in an earlier analysis of approximately 600 of the donors. In a later analysis, over 15,000 TCR beta sequences were associated with specific HLA alleles at a false discovery rate of 0.05. The only immune exposure information available for the cohort was CMV serostatus. Assigning TCR associations to individual alleles was difficult when HLA alleles, especially DR and DQ, strongly co-occurred. V-gene and J-gene trimming of TCR beta chains was associated with a missense DCLRE1C variant in a later genetic analysis, and the association was replicated in an independent cohort. Most TCR sequences were observed very rarely across donors, whereas some public TCRs were present in many individuals. The 87-base-pair reads could not distinguish some IMGT-functional V segments, including TRBV6-2 and TRBV6-3, so those segments were excluded. A later analysis found that TCR association rates varied across HLA loci, with DRB1 alleles showing the most associated TCRs and HLA-C alleles the fewest. The classifier was reported to diagnose cytomegalovirus status with high specificity and sensitivity in both the original and validation cohorts. According to a later analysis, parvovirus B19, influenza, CMV and Epstein-Barr virus appeared linked to several top co-occurrence clusters. A further reported finding was that TCR beta sequences accurately predicted the HLA-A and HLA-B alleles for most subjects in the first cohort. Three of the identified cytomegalovirus-associated TCR beta chains were confirmed in vitro to be specific for cytomegalovirus antigens. The presence/absence analyses assumed that sequencing depth was roughly uniform across donors, and that assumption may not be true. A cluster of highly shared sequence variants was judged likely to represent a technical artifact of the sequencing pipeline. Linkage disequilibrium might explain the correlated functional status among segregating V segments, but an unknown experimental factor could not be excluded. Because HLA typing was unavailable for some donors at each locus, only the typed subset was used in association tests. In a later analysis, HLA-associated TCR beta chains were found to be more clonally expanded and to have lower generation probabilities than equally common non-associated chains. In the study, about 150 TCR beta chains were listed as associated with cytomegalovirus. Most CMV-associated TCR beta chains appeared to be HLA-restricted in a later analysis, and the HLA associations seemed to be driven largely by CMV exposure.

From cysteine to phenylalanine, the CDR3 is 14 amino acids long. The CDR3 DNA has 42 bases and is translated from base 1. V and J lose 1 base and 3 bases, and a span of 9 bases separates them. CDR1 and CDR2 were assigned from the germline V gene as LGHNA and YNFKEQ. The library was obtained by the immunoSEQ multiplex PCR assay. For the multiplex PCR, a mixture combining 60 forward primers for TCR Vbeta segments and 13 reverse primers for TCR Jbeta segments was used. The CDR3 region of rearranged TCR beta genes was amplified from genomic DNA with a multiplex PCR assay. The amplified TCR beta libraries were sequenced on the Illumina HiSeq System as 87-base-pair reads. The authors processed their data as follows. In a later analysis, tens of millions of unique TCR beta chains were counted across the 666 repertoires, and around 10 million of these chains were shared by at least two donors. Raw reads were error-corrected and collapsed into unique sequences with a nearest-neighbor algorithm that merged closely related sequences to remove PCR and sequencing errors. V, D and J gene segments were assigned by aligning CDR3 sequences to IMGT reference sequences. For a sequence to be retained, a match of at least six nucleotides was required to both a V gene segment and a J gene segment. Rearrangements were classified as productive when the CDR3 lacked stop codons and remained in frame with V and J, and all other rearrangements were classified as non-productive. CDR3 was defined by IMGT convention, running from the second conserved V-encoded cysteine to the conserved J-encoded phenylalanine. Sequences without an unambiguous match to a single V gene segment were excluded from the earlier analysis of several hundred of the donors. In an earlier analysis of approximately 550 of the donors, V segments were called functional above 56.7% productive rearrangements and were called segregating when the between-donor standard deviation exceeded 5%. To diagnose cytomegalovirus status from the catalog of TCR beta chain sequences, a statistical classification framework was built. A later analysis assigned V and J genes by comparing TCR nucleotide sequences with IMGT/GENE-DB human TR gene sequences. In a later analysis, CDR3 sequences and most-parsimonious VDJ recombination scenarios were assigned using the TCRdist pipeline. In a later analysis, each TCR beta chain was defined by its CDR3 amino acid sequence together with its V-gene family, and reads lacking a unique V-gene family were excluded. As a way to deal with suspected cross-contamination and a sequencing artifact, a later analysis dropped roughly 620 nucleotide sequences that were highly shared and had low generation probability. In a later analysis, a clonal expansion index for each public chain was calculated from normalized within-repertoire ranks of inferred template counts. Generation probabilities in a later analysis came from a VDJ recombination model fitted to out-of-frame rearrangements, and those results were checked against IGoR. In a later analysis, hypergeometric tests were used to score TCR-TCR, TCR-HLA and TCR-CMV co-occurrence, with a repertoire-size bias correction applied to TCR pairs. A later analysis estimated false discovery rates by permuting HLA or CMV assignments 20 times. In a later analysis, co-occurring TCRs were grouped with DBSCAN, and TCRdist sequence similarity was added when clustering was performed within HLA-allele-positive subsets. For co-occurrence clustering, repertoires with fewer than 30,000 or more than 120,000 public chains were excluded, along with a handful of repertoires with anomalous nucleotide sharing. The table was pulled from immuneACCESS by TCRdb, which kept in-frame rearrangements only. Such tables lose some clones; where checked, under half of the loss comes from unresolved V genes, and the rest has no known cause. V, J and clone size were drawn from that table, and D and trimming were deduced from the DNA. The sample profile shows some 180,000 clones; 65% to 90% of them were found once. About 2% of the sample is held by the ten biggest clonotypes.

In total, 630 or so healthy bone marrow donors made up the cohort. At the time of sampling, all cohort members were nominally healthy, though unrecorded immune exposures were likely present. The donor was CMV seronegative and was included in the group of a few hundred seronegative cohort members. Each donor provided a peripheral blood sample, and peripheral blood mononuclear cells were used for TCR beta sequencing. The Qiagen DNeasy Blood Extraction Kit was used to extract genomic DNA from the blood cell samples. The sequence is built from TRBV4-2 and TRBJ2-5; no confident D gene assignment can be made. Specimen: PBMCs. The receptor's source is a woman aged 50 to 60 in good health and CMV-seronegative. This receptor has the CDR3 CASSQVLNEETQYF. The nucleotide sequence is TGTGCCAGCAGCCAAGTACTGAACGAAGAGACCCAGTACTTC.